This T cell receptor beta chain originates from a study of cytomegalovirus exposure and HLA in healthy donors. The overall study: A preliminary data release comprised tens of millions of unique TCRs obtained from HLA-typed donors.

Germline V CDR1 and CDR2: MNHEY, SMNVEV (reference sequence). CDR3 size: 13 residues. Trimming stripped 2 bases from V and 8 bases from J, with 9 bases between. Researchers ran the PCR with 60 Vbeta and 13 Jbeta primers. As originally analysed: It was a later analysis that counted roughly 80 million unique TCR beta chains, of which roughly 11 million were shared. Profiling relied on immunoSEQ multiplex PCR, and the TCRdb table lists in-frame clones only, not all of them. V and J calls and clone size are copied from that table; D and trimming were computed from the DNA. The sample has approximately 170,000 clones, less than 90% seen once.

Sequencing was performed on PBMCs. This TCR was sampled from a man aged 45-65 years in good health and CMV-seropositive. The rearrangement joins TRBV27 to TRBJ2-2; D ambiguous. The CDR3 sequence: CASSLQVSGELFF. The DNA of the CDR3 is TGTGCCAGCAGTTTACAGGTTTCTGGGGAGCTGTTTTTT.